These T cell receptor beta chains were read from a single sample in a study of cytomegalovirus exposure and HLA in healthy donors. Profiling relied on immunoSEQ multiplex PCR, and the TCRdb table lists in-frame clones only, not all of them. The sample yields about 150,000 clones, approximately 86% seen once. Sequenced sample: PBMCs. The receptors derive from a human donor in good health. Both conserved end residues are part of each CDR3. D genes are given only for firm matches. Clone size, where shown, is once, few, many, or a class for clones that have expanded.

V gene	D gene	clone size	J gene	CDR3 DNA	CDR3 protein
TRBV18	NA	NA	TRBJ1-5	TGTGCCAGCTCACCAGCGGACAGAAACAATCAGCCCCAGCATTTT	CASSPADRNNQPQHF
TRBV18	TRBD1	NA	TRBJ1-1	TGTGCCAGCTCTCGCGGACAGGGCGGTTTTGAAGCTTTCTTT	CASSRGQGGFEAFF
TRBV29-1	NA	NA	TRBJ1-3	TGCAGCGTTGCGACACTCGGAAACACCATATATTTT	CSVATLGNTIYF
TRBV9	NA	once	TRBJ1-1	TGTGCCAGCAGCGTAGGCGGGGGGACCACTGAAGCTTTCTTT	CASSVGGGTTEAFF
TRBV5-6	NA	few	TRBJ2-7	TGTGCCAGCAGCTTGGCCGGGAGCAACGAGCAGTACTTC	CASSLAGSNEQYF
TRBV9	TRBD1	once	TRBJ1-1	TGTGCCAGCAGCGAGCCTTTGGGACAGGGCACTGAAGCTTTCTTT	CASSEPLGQGTEAFF
TRBV27	TRBD1	NA	TRBJ2-7	TGTGCCAGTCCGGGACAGAATACCTACGAGCAGTACTTC	CASPGQNTYEQYF
TRBV5-1	NA	NA	TRBJ2-3	TGCGCCAGCAGCTTGGAGCTTAGGGGGACCAGCACAGATACGCAGTATTTT	CASSLELRGTSTDTQYF
TRBV27	TRBD1	NA	TRBJ2-3	TGTGCCAGCAGTTTAAGGGGCCCGACAGGGACAGATACGCAGTATTTT	CASSLRGPTGTDTQYF
TRBV15	NA	NA	TRBJ1-2	TGTGCCACCAGCAGAGAGAGGACAGATGGCTACACCTTC	CATSRERTDGYTF
TRBV19	TRBD1	NA	TRBJ2-1	TGTGCCAGTAGCCTAAGACAGGGTGGTGAGCAGTTCTTC	CASSLRQGGEQFF
TRBV4-1	TRBD2	NA	TRBJ2-7	TGCGCCAGCAGCCATCCCGGGACTACCTACGAGCAGTACTTC	CASSHPGTTYEQYF
TRBV7-6	NA	NA	TRBJ2-1	TGTGCCAGCAGCCCCTCAGGGCTATCAACGTCCTACAATGAGCAGTTCTTC	CASSPSGLSTSYNEQFF
TRBV19	TRBD1	NA	TRBJ2-1	TGTGCCAGTAGTGCGGACAGGGTGGACTACAATGAGCAGTTCTTC	CASSADRVDYNEQFF
TRBV5-4	NA	NA	TRBJ1-3	TGTGCCAGCAGCTTGGCTGGTAGCGGTCGGACATCTGGAAACACCATATATTTT	CASSLAGSGRTSGNTIYF
TRBV28	NA	NA	TRBJ1-5	TGTGCCAGCAGTTTAGGGGCGACAGGCGATAGCAATCAGCCCCAGCATTTT	CASSLGATGDSNQPQHF
TRBV7-6	TRBD2	NA	TRBJ2-1	TGTGCCAGCAGCTCCCTGCGAGCGGGGGAGTACAATGAGCAGTTCTTC	CASSSLRAGEYNEQFF
TRBV4-1	NA	few	TRBJ1-3	TGCGCCAGCAGCATCCAGGGGAAGGAGGTTTCTGGAAACACCATATATTTT	CASSIQGKEVSGNTIYF
TRBV11-2	TRBD1	few	TRBJ1-2	TGTGCCAGCAGCCTTGTACCGGGGGACAGCCACTATGGCTACACCTTC	CASSLVPGDSHYGYTF
TRBV7-3	TRBD2	NA	TRBJ2-3	TGTGCCAGCAGAGCGGGGGGCACAGATACGCAGTATTTT	CASRAGGTDTQYF
TRBV4-1	TRBD1	NA	TRBJ2-7	TGCGCCAGCAGCCAAGGACAGGGCGGATTTTACGAGCAGTACTTC	CASSQGQGGFYEQYF
TRBV18	TRBD1	NA	TRBJ1-1	TGTGCCAGCTCATCTTCGACAGGGGTGCGGACTGAAGCTTTCTTT	CASSSSTGVRTEAFF
TRBV27	NA	NA	TRBJ2-1	TGTGCCAGCAGTTTTCTCGGAGGGGAGCAGTTCTTC	CASSFLGGEQFF
TRBV5-6	NA	NA	TRBJ1-1	TGTGCCAGCAGAAACAGGAACACTGAAGCTTTCTTT	CASRNRNTEAFF
TRBV11-2	NA	NA	TRBJ2-1	TGTGCCAGCAGCTTCCAAACTAGCGGGACAGGGAGCAATGAGCAGTTCTTC	CASSFQTSGTGSNEQFF
TRBV30	TRBD1	NA	TRBJ1-5	TGTGCCTGGGCCGACAGGGTAAATCAGCCCCAGCATTTT	CAWADRVNQPQHF
TRBV6-6	TRBD1	NA	TRBJ1-2	TGTGCCAGCAGGGACAGGAACTATGGCTACACCTTC	CASRDRNYGYTF
TRBV5-6	NA	few	TRBJ2-4	TGTGCCAGCAGCTCGGTGGGTAGGGGAAACATTCAGTACTTC	CASSSVGRGNIQYF